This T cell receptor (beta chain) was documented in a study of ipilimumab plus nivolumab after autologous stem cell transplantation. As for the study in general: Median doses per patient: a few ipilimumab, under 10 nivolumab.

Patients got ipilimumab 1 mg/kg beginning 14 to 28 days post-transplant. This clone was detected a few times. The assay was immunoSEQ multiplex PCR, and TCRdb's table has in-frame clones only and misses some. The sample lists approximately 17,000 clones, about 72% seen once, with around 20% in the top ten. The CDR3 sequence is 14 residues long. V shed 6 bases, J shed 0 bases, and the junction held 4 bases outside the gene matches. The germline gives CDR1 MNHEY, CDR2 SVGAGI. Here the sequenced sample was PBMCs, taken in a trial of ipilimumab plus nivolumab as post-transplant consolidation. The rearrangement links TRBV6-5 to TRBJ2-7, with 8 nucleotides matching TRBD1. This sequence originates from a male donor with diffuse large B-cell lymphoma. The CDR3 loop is CASRRQGHSYEQYF. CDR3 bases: TGTGCCAGCAGACGACAGGGGCACTCCTACGAGCAGTACTTC.